The rows below give T cell receptor beta chains drawn from one sample of a study of identical twins. TCRdb ran MiXCR on the 5' RACE reads and lists one entry per CDR3 protein. The table lists roughly 250,000 distinct CDR3 sequences, 11% to 15% of them singletons. The source material was memory (CD45RO+) T cells sorted from blood. These TCRs come from a woman between 18 and 29 years old in good health. CDR3s leave out the opening cysteine and the closing phenylalanine or tryptophan. The order of the fields is J gene, V gene, CDR3 protein.

j_call: TRBJ2-1
v_call: TRBV6-2/TRBV6-3
cdr3_aa: ASSTRAGDLYNEQF

j_call: TRBJ2-1
v_call: TRBV7-2
cdr3_aa: ASSLPGLGANEQF

j_call: TRBJ2-1
v_call: TRBV6-2/TRBV6-3
cdr3_aa: ASSWTSGYNEQF

j_call: TRBJ1-1
v_call: TRBV5-1
cdr3_aa: ASSLDPTSQAF

j_call: TRBJ1-5
v_call: TRBV6-6
cdr3_aa: ASSRPGTVSNQPQH

j_call: TRBJ1-2
v_call: TRBV12-3/TRBV12-4
cdr3_aa: ASSNWSGYGYT

j_call: TRBJ2-5
v_call: TRBV20-1
cdr3_aa: SARRILQETQY

j_call: TRBJ2-5
v_call: TRBV10-3
cdr3_aa: AISESTTSGGVETQY

j_call: TRBJ2-7
v_call: TRBV20-1
cdr3_aa: SALGRGRSEQY

j_call: TRBJ2-5
v_call: TRBV10-3
cdr3_aa: AISESVGGGETQY

j_call: TRBJ1-1
v_call: TRBV20-1
cdr3_aa: SARPGMNTEAF

j_call: TRBJ1-2
v_call: TRBV20-1
cdr3_aa: SADRGRYT

j_call: TRBJ2-7
v_call: TRBV14
cdr3_aa: ASSQDLASEQY

j_call: TRBJ2-1
v_call: TRBV20-1
cdr3_aa: CARGVLAASYNEQF

j_call: TRBJ2-7
v_call: TRBV29-1
cdr3_aa: SIEGQGYEQY

j_call: TRBJ1-1
v_call: TRBV29-1
cdr3_aa: SGQRNTEAF

j_call: TRBJ1-2
v_call: TRBV12-3/TRBV12-4
cdr3_aa: ASSQRSRGDGYT

j_call: TRBJ2-7
v_call: TRBV13
cdr3_aa: ASSLAQSYEQY

j_call: TRBJ2-1
v_call: TRBV29-1
cdr3_aa: SALRGSYNEQF

j_call: TRBJ2-1
v_call: TRBV11-2
cdr3_aa: ASSLGTGFYNEQF

j_call: TRBJ2-7
v_call: TRBV6-1
cdr3_aa: ASSPGGAIEQY

j_call: TRBJ2-1
v_call: TRBV29-1
cdr3_aa: SVDYGVGYNEQF

j_call: TRBJ2-7
v_call: TRBV12-3/TRBV12-4
cdr3_aa: ASSFVLYEQY

j_call: TRBJ2-5
v_call: TRBV20-1
cdr3_aa: SASRGQGETQY

j_call: TRBJ1-2
v_call: TRBV7-9
cdr3_aa: ASSKTPRQGPWRYT

j_call: TRBJ1-2
v_call: TRBV5-1
cdr3_aa: ASSTDVGYGYT

j_call: TRBJ2-1
v_call: TRBV11-2
cdr3_aa: ASSLVSFQGEQF

j_call: TRBJ2-5
v_call: TRBV3-1
cdr3_aa: ASSRQSGSQETQY

j_call: TRBJ2-7
v_call: TRBV10-3
cdr3_aa: ATGTPATYEQY

j_call: TRBJ2-7
v_call: TRBV7-7
cdr3_aa: ASSLSGYLSGEQY

j_call: TRBJ2-1
v_call: TRBV6-2/TRBV6-3
cdr3_aa: ASSYSAANEQF

j_call: TRBJ2-3
v_call: TRBV10-3
cdr3_aa: AIRKVSGTSGGADTQY

j_call: TRBJ2-3
v_call: TRBV20-1
cdr3_aa: SAPERGGADTQY

j_call: TRBJ2-7
v_call: TRBV2
cdr3_aa: ASSEVKEQY

j_call: TRBJ2-7
v_call: TRBV5-1
cdr3_aa: ASTWRAGATYEQY

j_call: TRBJ2-3
v_call: TRBV3-1
cdr3_aa: ASSQVIVSGTQY

j_call: TRBJ2-7
v_call: TRBV5-6
cdr3_aa: ASSEFRTSGRAPPYEQY

j_call: TRBJ2-3
v_call: TRBV6-1
cdr3_aa: ASRRGQPKTDTQY

j_call: TRBJ1-3
v_call: TRBV6-1
cdr3_aa: ASINGVAGNTIY

j_call: TRBJ1-2
v_call: TRBV6-5
cdr3_aa: ASSYLGADGYT

j_call: TRBJ2-5
v_call: TRBV20-1
cdr3_aa: SARGRGRASGKTQY

j_call: TRBJ1-1
v_call: TRBV6-1
cdr3_aa: ASSTGGRRNTEAF

j_call: TRBJ2-7
v_call: TRBV20-1
cdr3_aa: SVGQVSYEQY

j_call: TRBJ2-1
v_call: TRBV20-1
cdr3_aa: SASSRDRSSYNEQF

j_call: TRBJ2-7
v_call: TRBV14
cdr3_aa: ASSQPRGGEQY

j_call: TRBJ1-1
v_call: TRBV5-5
cdr3_aa: ASSLVAVAGTEAF

j_call: TRBJ1-6
v_call: TRBV11-2
cdr3_aa: ASSLTPGQNSPLH

j_call: TRBJ2-7
v_call: TRBV2
cdr3_aa: ASNGGAYEQY

j_call: TRBJ2-5
v_call: TRBV20-1
cdr3_aa: SPLLFGQEVGETQY

j_call: TRBJ1-4
v_call: TRBV6-2/TRBV6-3
cdr3_aa: ASSSGTGIEKLF

j_call: TRBJ2-3
v_call: TRBV6-5
cdr3_aa: ASSYSTAPGGTQY

j_call: TRBJ2-7
v_call: TRBV18
cdr3_aa: ASSPPVASLFYEQY

j_call: TRBJ2-1
v_call: TRBV11-1
cdr3_aa: ASSWLQGIFYNEQF